The 26 T cell receptor beta chains given below trace back to one sample, sequenced in a study of preoperative IRX-2 immunotherapy in early breast cancer. Treatment reported: preoperative locoregional IRX-2 cytokine immunotherapy. Generated by immunoSEQ multiplex PCR, the TCRdb table keeps only in-frame clones and is missing some. The sample holds roughly 93,000 clones, roughly 89% seen once. Sequences were derived from tumor tissue, sampled after IRX-2 immunotherapy. The receptors shown here come from a human donor with breast cancer.

The genes are TRBV18 and TRBJ1-2, with no clear D. This CDR3 region has 13 residues. V lost 0 bases, J lost 2 bases, and 4 bases lay in between. The germline gives CDR1 KGHSH, CDR2 LQKENI. The CDR3: CASSPPGNYGYTF. The CDR3 DNA sequence: TGTGCCAGCTCACCACCCGGGAACTATGGCTACACCTTC.

The V and J genes are TRBV1 and TRBJ1-4. TRBV1 is classified as a pseudogene. This CDR3 has 13 residues. The CDR3 loop is CASSQETGEKLFF. CDR3 DNA sequence: TGCGCCAGCAGCCAAGAGACCGGAGAAAAACTGTTTTTT.

The rearrangement joins TRBV5-1 to TRBJ2-3; possibly TRBD2 for D (5 bases). The germline gives CDR1 SGHRS, CDR2 YFSETQ. This CDR3 is built from 14 residues. V was shortened by 4 bases and J by 0 bases, with 9 bases between the two germline ends. CDR3 DNA: TGCGCCAGCAGCCCACGGACTAGCACAGATACGCAGTATTTT. Translating gives CASSPRTSTDTQYF. Full variable domain (missing parts from reference TRBV5-1 and TRBJ2-3): KAGVTQTPRYLIKTRGQQVTLSCSPISGHRSVSWYQQTPGQGLQFLFEYFSETQRNKGNFPGRFSGRQFSNSRSEMNVSTLELGDSALYLCASSPRTSTDTQYFGPGTRLTVL.

The CDR3 region is CSVEGEQRNTEAFF. The CDR3, as DNA: TGCAGCGTTGAGGGGGAGCAGAGGAACACTGAAGCTTTCTTT. The chain recombines TRBV29-1 with TRBJ1-1, with a weak D call TRBD1 (5 bases). The CDR3 contains 14 residues. Germline lookup yields CDR1 SQVTM and CDR2 ANQGSEA. Trimming stripped 3 bases from V and 1 base from J, with 12 bases between. Supplemented by reference TRBV29-1 and TRBJ1-1, the full variable domain reads SAVISQKPSRDICQRGTSLTIQCQVDSQVTMMFWYRQQPGQSLTLIATANQGSEATYESGFVIDKFPISRPNLTFSTLTVSNMSPEDSSIYLCSVEGEQRNTEAFFGQGTRLTVV.

The V call is TRBV30, the J call TRBJ1-5; D perhaps matches TRBD1 (5 bases). The germline V gene encodes CDR1 GTSNPN and CDR2 SVGIG (reference sequence). The V gene lost 2 bases and the J gene lost 7 bases, with 15 bases spanning the gap. The CDR3 loop spans 14 amino acids. The CDR3 loop reads CAWSRDDRGQPQHF. In DNA, the CDR3 is TGTGCCTGGAGTCGGGACGACCGGGGCCAGCCCCAGCATTTT.

The rearrangement uses TRBV5-1 and TRBJ2-5, with 11 positions matching TRBD2. V shed 2 bases and J 4 bases; nucleotides not matched to a gene: 4. The length of the CDR3 is 15 residues. CDR1 is SGHRS, CDR2 YFSETQ, per germline. The CDR3 DNA follows: TGCGCCAGCAGCTTAACCGGACTAGCGGGAGAGACCCAGTACTTC. Residues: CASSLTGLAGETQYF. Based on the CDR3 plus reference TRBV5-1 and TRBJ2-5, the full variable domain is KAGVTQTPRYLIKTRGQQVTLSCSPISGHRSVSWYQQTPGQGLQFLFEYFSETQRNKGNFPGRFSGRQFSNSRSEMNVSTLELGDSALYLCASSLTGLAGETQYFGPGTRLLVL.

The chain is built from TRBV2 and TRBJ2-1, with D perhaps TRBD1 or TRBD2 (5 bases each). Trimming stripped 8 bases from V and 2 bases from J, with 13 bases between. This CDR3 is built from 14 residues. Germline-derived CDR1 and CDR2 are SNHLY and FYNNEI. CDR3 coding DNA: TGTGCCAGCCTGGGACGAGAAACCTACAATGAGCAGTTCTTC. Protein: CASLGRETYNEQFF.

This clone was recorded a few times. The rearrangement joins TRBV6-8 to TRBJ1-2, with 10 bases identical to TRBD1. This CDR3 region has 15 residues. Germline CDR1 reads MNHGY; CDR2 reads SAAAGT. V shed 6 bases, J shed 5 bases, and the junction held 9 bases outside the gene matches. The CDR3 DNA reads TGTGCCAGCAGCGAGACAGGGGGCTTAGGGTATGGCTACACCTTC. Residues: CASSETGGLGYGYTF.

The chain uses TRBV5-1 and TRBJ1-2; maybe TRBD1 (5 bases). Germline CDR1 reads SGHRS; CDR2 reads YFSETQ. The CDR3 loop spans 14 amino acids. The V end was cut by 0 bases, the J end by 7 bases, with 13 bases between. CDR3 DNA sequence: TGCGCCAGCAGCTTGGAGAGGGGTGGATCTGGCTACACCTTC. Protein sequence: CASSLERGGSGYTF.

The V and J genes are TRBV19 and TRBJ2-1, with D possibly TRBD2 on 6 matching bases. CDR1 and CDR2 (germline): LNHDA, SQIVND (reference sequence). The V and J ends lost 6 bases and 2 bases respectively, with 11 bases between them. The length of the CDR3 is 14 residues. The CDR3 sequence: CASRDERAYNEQFF. The DNA of the CDR3 is TGTGCCAGTAGGGACGAGCGGGCCTACAATGAGCAGTTCTTC.

The chain links TRBV1 to TRBJ2-5; whether TRBD2, the table's D call, matches the DNA was not checked. TRBV1 is a documented pseudogene. The CDR3 loop spans 13 amino acids. CDR3 amino acids: CASSQVEVETQYF. DNA for the CDR3: TGCGCCAGCAGCCAGGTAGAGGTGGAGACCCAGTACTTC.

V gene TRBV29-1 combines with J gene TRBJ1-1; D is uncertain. V was cut by 6 bases and J by 5 bases, with 13 bases left in between. Per the germline V gene, CDR1 is SQVTM and CDR2 is ANQGSEA. This CDR3 spans 12 amino acids. The CDR3 sequence: CSVGIRSTEAFF. The CDR3 DNA follows: TGCAGCGTGGGAATAAGATCGACTGAAGCTTTCTTT. Full variable domain (rest looked up from reference TRBV29-1 and TRBJ1-1): SAVISQKPSRDICQRGTSLTIQCQVDSQVTMMFWYRQQPGQSLTLIATANQGSEATYESGFVIDKFPISRPNLTFSTLTVSNMSPEDSSIYLCSVGIRSTEAFFGQGTRLTVV.

This chain connects TRBV23-1 to TRBJ2-7, with a tentative D call TRBD2 (6 bases). TRBV23-1 is an ORF; its function is uncertain. The CDR3 has 16 amino acids. V was shortened by 6 bases and J by 2 bases, with 20 bases between the two germline ends. The CDR3 DNA reads as TGCGCCAGCAGCCAAGATGCTGGAGGGAGCCCCTACGAGCAGTACTTC. It translates to CASSQDAGGSPYEQYF.

This rearrangement joins TRBV19 to TRBJ2-3; 12 bases are shared with TRBD2. Germline V lookup: CDR1 LNHDA, CDR2 SQIVND (reference sequence). The CDR3 has 16 amino acids. Germline trimming cut 5 bases from V and 2 bases from J; bases unmatched to any gene: 5. This CDR3 reads CASSGRLAGVTDTQYF. The CDR3 bases are TGTGCCAGTAGTGGCCGACTAGCGGGGGTCACAGATACGCAGTATTTT.

The chain has TRBV29-1 and TRBJ2-1; tentatively, D is TRBD1 or TRBD2 (5 bases each). Trimming left V 1 base short and J 4 bases short, with 14 bases between. Germline V lookup: CDR1 SQVTM, CDR2 ANQGSEA. This CDR3 is built from 15 residues. The CDR3 nucleotides read TGCAGCGTTGAAGGGGGAGACAGTGGTTACAATGAGCAGTTCTTC. Its translation: CSVEGGDSGYNEQFF.

The chain uses TRBV6-8 and TRBJ2-3, with a tentative D call TRBD2 (5 bases). Deletions cut 2 bases from V and 0 bases from J, with 9 bases between. Germline-derived CDR1 and CDR2 are MNHGY and SAAAGT. This CDR3 spans 15 amino acids. The CDR3 DNA follows: TGTGCCAGCAGTTACCAGGCGGGTAGCACAGATACGCAGTATTTT. Encoded protein: CASSYQAGSTDTQYF.

CDR3 DNA sequence: TGCGCCAGCAGTTCTTCCTCCCGGGACAGAGATGGCTACACCTTC. Protein product: CASSSSSRDRDGYTF. This chain links TRBV5-1 with TRBJ1-2; 7 bases fit TRBD1. Germline assignment: CDR1 SGHRS and CDR2 YFSETQ. The CDR3 consists of 15 residues. J gave up 6 bases and V 5 bases, and 13 bases lay outside the gene matches. The entire variable domain, with the rest obtained from reference TRBV5-1 and TRBJ1-2, is as follows: KAGVTQTPRYLIKTRGQQVTLSCSPISGHRSVSWYQQTPGQGLQFLFEYFSETQRNKGNFPGRFSGRQFSNSRSEMNVSTLELGDSALYLCASSSSSRDRDGYTFGSGTRLTVV.

J is TRBJ1-5 and V is TRBV28; TRBD1 might be the D (6 bases). V gave up 6 bases and J gave up 7 bases, with 16 bases separating them. This CDR3 is 14 amino acids long. Germline V gene lookup returns CDR1 MDHEN and CDR2 SYDVKM. The CDR3 reads CASSLGQREQPQHF. The CDR3 bases are TGTGCCAGCAGCCTTGGACAGAGGGAACAGCCCCAGCATTTT. The whole variable domain, filled in from reference TRBV28 and TRBJ1-5, reads DVKVTQSSRYLVKRTGEKVFLECVQDMDHENMFWYRQDPGLGLRLIYFSYDVKMKEKGDIPEGYSVSREKKERFSLILESASTNQTSMYLCASSLGQREQPQHFGDGTRLSIL.

This clone was observed once. The chain couples TRBV11-3 to TRBJ1-1; D perhaps matches TRBD1 (5 bases). The V end lost 2 bases, the J end lost 5 bases, and 12 bases lay between the germline ends. CDR3 length: 14 residues. Germline V gives CDR1 SGHNT, CDR2 YENEEA. The CDR3 is CASSLTGGDTEAFF. The CDR3 region has the DNA TGTGCCAGCAGCTTAACTGGGGGTGATACTGAAGCTTTCTTT.

J is TRBJ2-3 and V is TRBV14, with a weak D call TRBD1 (6 bases). Trimming took 4 bases from V and 1 from J, leaving 18 bases between them. The CDR3 is 17 amino acids. Looked up from germline, CDR1 is SGHDN and CDR2 is FVKESK. This CDR3 is CASSPLRDGGGTDTQYF. The CDR3, as DNA: TGTGCCAGCAGCCCACTAAGGGATGGGGGCGGCACAGATACGCAGTATTTT.

The rearrangement uses TRBV6-7 and TRBJ1-2, with D unclear. TRBV6-7 is an open reading frame whose function is uncertain. This CDR3 contains 12 residues. With 7 bases removed from V and 0 bases from J, the gap between germline ends came to 6 bases. CDR3: CASNAANYGYTF. In DNA, the CDR3 is TGTGCCAGCAACGCAGCTAACTATGGCTACACCTTC.

V is TRBV18 and J is TRBJ2-1, with D unclear. CDR1 is KGHSH and CDR2 is LQKENI in the germline V gene. V was pared by 2 bases and J by 8 bases, with 13 bases between. This CDR3 is built from 14 residues. This chain's CDR3 is CASSPNRISDEQFF. The DNA for the CDR3 is TGTGCCAGCTCACCAAATCGAATAAGCGATGAGCAGTTCTTC.

In this sample, this clone turned up once. The chain carries TRBV7-6 and TRBJ1-2; the D is unclear. Trimming left V 5 bases short and J 8 bases short, with 18 bases between. This CDR3 comprises 14 residues. The germline V gene has CDR1 SGHVS and CDR2 FNYEAQ. CDR3 residues: CASSLLTVLGGYTF. The CDR3 coding sequence is TGTGCCAGCAGCCTTCTTACTGTCTTAGGAGGCTACACCTTC.

CDR3 nucleotide sequence: TGTGCCAGCAGCCCTCAGACAGGGTTCACAGATACGCAGTATTTT. It specifies CASSPQTGFTDTQYF. The chain uses TRBV11-3 and TRBJ2-3; TRBD1 agrees at 7 bases. There are 15 residues in the CDR3. V shed 5 bases and J 2 bases; nucleotides not matched to a gene: 7. Looked up from germline, CDR1 is SGHNT and CDR2 is YENEEA.

The rearrangement links TRBV19 to TRBJ1-2; D is unresolved. Trimming left V 5 bases short and J 5 bases short, with 18 bases between. CDR3 length equals 15 residues. CDR1 is LNHDA, CDR2 SQIVND, per germline (reference sequence). CDR3 sequence: CASSAPQVAGYGYTF. CDR3 nucleotide sequence: TGTGCCAGTAGTGCCCCGCAGGTAGCAGGATATGGCTACACCTTC.

This clone has just one count. The rearrangement joins TRBV28 to TRBJ1-6; D remains ambiguous. The CDR3 is 14 amino acids. CDR1 and CDR2 (germline): MDHEN, SYDVKM. V lost 7 bases to trimming and J lost 10 bases, with 17 bases between them. The chain's CDR3 is CASTPAGRRSPLHF. CDR3 coding DNA: TGTGCCAGCACCCCGGCGGGAAGACGGTCACCCCTCCACTTT.